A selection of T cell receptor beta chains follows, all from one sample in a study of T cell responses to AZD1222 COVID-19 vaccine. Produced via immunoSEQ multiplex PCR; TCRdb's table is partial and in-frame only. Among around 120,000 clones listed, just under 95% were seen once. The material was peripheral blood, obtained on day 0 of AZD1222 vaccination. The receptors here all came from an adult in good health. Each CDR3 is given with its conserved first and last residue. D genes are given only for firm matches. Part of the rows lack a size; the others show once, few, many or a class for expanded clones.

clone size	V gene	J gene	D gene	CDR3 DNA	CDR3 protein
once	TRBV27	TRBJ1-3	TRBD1	TGTGCCAGCAGAGAGACAGGGGCTGGAAACACCATATATTTT	CASRETGAGNTIYF
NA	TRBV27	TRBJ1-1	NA	TGTGCCAGCAGCCGGCTTAGGGGAGGGACTGAAGCTTTCTTT	CASSRLRGGTEAFF
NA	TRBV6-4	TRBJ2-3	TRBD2	TGTGCCAGTTCGACTAGCGGGGGTTCAGATACGCAGTATTTT	CASSTSGGSDTQYF
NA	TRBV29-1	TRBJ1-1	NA	TGCAGCGTTGGTGTAGGCCGGGACACTGAAGCTTTCTTT	CSVGVGRDTEAFF
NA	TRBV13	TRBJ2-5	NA	TGTGCCAGCAGCTTAGACCCCGCGGGGGCGGGGGAGACCCAGTACTTC	CASSLDPAGAGETQYF
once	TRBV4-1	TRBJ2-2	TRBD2	TGCGCCAGCAGCCAAAGCCTTCGGGCTAGCGGTCGGAACACCGGGGAGCTGTTTTTT	CASSQSLRASGRNTGELFF
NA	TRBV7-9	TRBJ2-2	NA	TGTGCCAGCAGCTTAACGCTGGGCGTCCCCGGGGAGCTGTTTTTT	CASSLTLGVPGELFF
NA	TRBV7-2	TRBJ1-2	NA	TGTGCCAGCAGCTTACGGGAGGGGGGCGACTATGGCTACACCTTC	CASSLREGGDYGYTF
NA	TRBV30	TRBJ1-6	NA	TGTGCCTGTTCAAGACAGAACTATAATTCACCCCTCCACTTT	CACSRQNYNSPLHF
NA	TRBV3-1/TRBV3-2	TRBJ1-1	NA	TGTGCCAGCAGCCAAGTAAGGGACGGGAAAGCTTTCTTT	CASSQVRDGKAFF
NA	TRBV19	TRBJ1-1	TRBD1	TGTGCCAGTAGCCCCGGGACAGGGGGAACTTTCTTT	CASSPGTGGTFF
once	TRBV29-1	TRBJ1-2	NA	TGCAGCGTCGTCACCCCAGGGGAAAGCTACACCTTC	CSVVTPGESYTF
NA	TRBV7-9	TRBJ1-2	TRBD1	TGTGCCAGCAGCTTACTTAACAGGGGAAGCTATGGCTACACCTTC	CASSLLNRGSYGYTF
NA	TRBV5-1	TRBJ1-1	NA	TGCGCCAGCAGCCCCGACGGGAACACTGAAGCTTTCTTT	CASSPDGNTEAFF
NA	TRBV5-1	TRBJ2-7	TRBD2	TGCGCCAGCAGCTTGGGCCTAGCGGTCTACGAGCAGTACTTC	CASSLGLAVYEQYF
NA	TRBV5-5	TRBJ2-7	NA	TGTGCCAGCAGCTTCGTGGGATACGAGCAGTACTTC	CASSFVGYEQYF